The T cell receptor beta chain under discussion was sequenced for a study of CD8 T cells in ankylosing spondylitis. After removal of 1 base from V and 1 base from J, the junction contained 1 base not matched to a gene. CDR1 is LNHDA and CDR2 is SQIVND in the germline V gene (reference sequence). The CDR3 is 15 amino acids. Whole-study results and caveats: Some of the motif variants had earlier been found in reactive arthritis patients' fluid and blood. As reported, disease-linked clones showed significant enrichment in matched ankylosing spondylitis synovial fluid. Relatively scarce in peripheral blood, disease-linked clones were CD8+.

Worth noting for this clonotype: Its antigen is not identified.

Preparation of TCR beta libraries was done by quantitative 5'-RACE with molecular barcodes. TCRdb reprocessed the 5' RACE reads with MiXCR, giving one entry per CDR3 protein. The data hold almost 45,000 distinct CDR3 sequences, with approximately 11% observed a single time. The sequencing input was blood, either unsorted or a sorted T cell fraction (not recorded which). This sequence joins TRBV19 and TRBJ2-3; 8 nucleotides line up with TRBD2. This clonotype was sampled from a male donor with ankylosing spondylitis or in good health (not recorded which). CDR3 coding DNA: TGTGCCAGTAGTATAGCGGGGGGGGGCACAGATACGCAGTATTTT. Its translation: CASSIAGGGTDTQYF.